The rows below give T cell receptor beta chains drawn from one sample of a study of blood T cell repertoires in COVID-19. Repertoires were generated with immunoSEQ multiplex PCR, while TCRdb's copy carries only in-frame clones and drops some. This sample has under 300,000 clones, with over 80% found just once. Material for sequencing was PBMCs or T cells enriched from blood (not recorded which). The source of these receptors is a woman aged 35 to 49 who had been exposed to COVID-19. The CDR3 runs from the conserved cysteine through the conserved F or W. The D gene is left open where the match is weak. Size values are once, few and many counts, or a class for expanded clones, and some rows have none.

v_call	j_call	d_call	clone_size	cdr3_nt	cdr3_aa
TRBV4-1	TRBJ1-2	NA	NA	TGCGCCAGCAGCCAAGTTCGACTTAACTATGGCTACACCTTC	CASSQVRLNYGYTF
TRBV3-1/TRBV3-2	TRBJ2-2	TRBD2	once	TGTGCCAGCAGCCACCTTAGCGGGAGTTGGGCCGGGGAGCTGTTTTTT	CASSHLSGSWAGELFF
TRBV5-1	TRBJ1-2	TRBD1	NA	TGCGCCAGCACCACCGGGACAGAGGGTTGGGATGGCTACACCTTC	CASTTGTEGWDGYTF
TRBV6-6	TRBJ2-5	TRBD1	NA	TGTGCCAGCAGTGGAGGGACAGGGAGGGCCCAGTACTTC	CASSGGTGRAQYF
TRBV12-5	TRBJ1-5	TRBD1	NA	TGTGCTAGTGGTCCGACCGGGACAGGTCCTAATCAGCCCCAGCATTTT	CASGPTGTGPNQPQHF
TRBV13	TRBJ2-6	NA	NA	TGTGCCAGCAGCTCTACTTTGCAGAGGCCTGGGGCCAACGTCCTGACTTTC	CASSSTLQRPGANVLTF
TRBV4-3	TRBJ2-3	NA	NA	TGCGCCAGCAGCCAAGACAGGGGCCTGCGATCTAGCACAGATACGCAGTATTTT	CASSQDRGLRSSTDTQYF
TRBV5-6	TRBJ1-1	TRBD1	NA	TGTGCCAGCAGCTTGGGACAGGGGATCGGTCACACTGAAGCTTTCTTT	CASSLGQGIGHTEAFF
TRBV5-8	TRBJ1-2	TRBD1	NA	TGTGCCAGCAGTAGGACAGGGGGTGGCTACACCTTC	CASSRTGGGYTF
TRBV7-9	TRBJ1-1	NA	NA	TGTGCCAGCAGCTTATCCGGGAGGACTGAAGCTTTCTTT	CASSLSGRTEAFF
TRBV27	TRBJ2-1	TRBD2	NA	TGTGCCAGCAGTATCGGGACTAGCGAGTACAATGAGCAGTTCTTC	CASSIGTSEYNEQFF
TRBV5-8	TRBJ2-7	NA	once	TGTGCCAGCAGCTTGTGGGGGCCCAACTACGAGCAGTACTTC	CASSLWGPNYEQYF
TRBV7-3	TRBJ2-3	NA	once	TGTGCCAGCAGCCCTATCGGAGGAGACACAGATACGCAGTATTTT	CASSPIGGDTDTQYF
TRBV11-3	TRBJ2-3	NA	NA	TGTGCCAGCAGCTTAGATAAGACACGTCGAGCATCTTTAGCGTCAGATACGCAGTATTTT	CASSLDKTRRASLASDTQYF
TRBV6-4	TRBJ2-3	TRBD2	NA	TGTGCCAGCAGTCCCGGGACTAGTGCAGATACGCAGTATTTT	CASSPGTSADTQYF
TRBV4-2	TRBJ1-6	NA	few	TGTGCCAGCAGCCAAGACCGACACGGGGGGGCGAATTCACCCCTCCACTTT	CASSQDRHGGANSPLHF
TRBV5-1	TRBJ2-5	TRBD2	once	TGCGCCAGCAGACCAGTCCCTCGGGCTAGCGGGCAAGAGACCCAGTACTTC	CASRPVPRASGQETQYF
TRBV11-3	TRBJ2-3	TRBD1	NA	TGTGCCAGCAGCCCGGGACAGGGGGCAAACACAGATACGCAGTATTTT	CASSPGQGANTDTQYF